The next 19 T cell receptor beta chains were all read from a single sample in a study of cytomegalovirus exposure and HLA in healthy donors. Primers for the PCR totalled 60 Vbeta and 13 Jbeta. Sequencing was performed with immunoSEQ multiplex PCR; in TCRdb, only in-frame clones are kept and a portion is missing. The sample yields roughly 220,000 clones, of which the top ten take up 1.1%. Material: PBMCs. These receptors were obtained from a girl aged 2 to 10 in good health and CMV-seropositive.

This chain connects TRBV19 to TRBJ1-4; no definite D call. The CDR3 is made up of 14 amino acids. The V and J ends lost 5 bases and 7 bases respectively, with 14 bases between them. CDR1 and CDR2 (germline): LNHDA, SQIVND (reference sequence). CDR3 sequence (DNA): TGTGCCAGTAGTCACCGGGGATTCGGTGAAAAACTGTTTTTT. It is translated as CASSHRGFGEKLFF.

The V and J genes are TRBV19 and TRBJ1-1; D is perhaps TRBD1 (6 bases). Germline V gene sequence: CDR1 LNHDA, CDR2 SQIVND (reference sequence). V gave up 6 bases and J gave up 0 bases, with 14 bases separating them. This CDR3 contains 15 residues. The CDR3 region is CASRDSQPMNTEAFF. CDR3 DNA: TGTGCCAGTAGGGACAGCCAACCCATGAACACTGAAGCTTTCTTT. Using reference TRBV19 and TRBJ1-1 for the parts outside the CDR3, the full variable domain is DGGITQSPKYLFRKEGQNVTLSCEQNLNHDAMYWYRQDPGQGLRLIYYSQIVNDFQKGDIAEGYSVSREKKESFPLTVTSAQKNPTAFYLCASRDSQPMNTEAFFGQGTRLTVV.

The V and J genes are TRBV7-9 and TRBJ2-1; 12 bases agree with TRBD1. This CDR3 has 15 residues. J lost 8 bases, V lost 7 bases, and 9 bases had no gene match. Germline V CDR1 and CDR2: SEHNR, FQNEAQ (reference sequence). In DNA, the CDR3 is TGTGCCAGCAACAAACCGGGACAGGGGGCGTATGAGCAGTTCTTC. Protein product: CASNKPGQGAYEQFF. The full variable domain, completed using reference TRBV7-9 and TRBJ2-1, is DTGVSQNPRHKITKRGQNVTFRCDPISEHNRLYWYRQTLGQGPEFLTYFQNEAQLEKSRLLSDRFSAERPKGSFSTLEIQRTEQGDSAMYLCASNKPGQGAYEQFFGPGTRLTVL.

V is TRBV18 and J is TRBJ1-2; unclear D gene. V lost 3 bases and J lost 8, with 10 bases in between. The CDR3 contains 12 residues. Germline V gives CDR1 KGHSH, CDR2 LQKENI. Here the CDR3 DNA reads TGTGCCAGCTCACCGGGCAGTTTGGGCTACACCTTC. It codes for CASSPGSLGYTF.

The J gene is TRBJ2-2, the V gene TRBV5-4; a weak D match, TRBD2 (6 bases). The V gene lost 0 bases and the J gene lost 4 bases, with 10 bases spanning the gap. Looked up from germline, CDR1 is SGHNT and CDR2 is YYREEE (reference sequence). CDR3 length: 15 residues. CDR3: CASSLAGVSTGELFF. CDR3 nucleotide sequence: TGTGCCAGCAGCTTGGCGGGGGTGTCCACCGGGGAGCTGTTTTTT.

The gene calls are TRBV7-6 and TRBJ2-2; D unresolved. The germline CDR1 and CDR2 sequences are SGHVS and FNYEAQ. CDR3 length: 14 residues. V dropped 1 base and J dropped 4 bases, with 7 bases sitting between them. CDR3 in amino acids: CASSLGQFTGELFF. In DNA, the CDR3 is TGTGCCAGCAGCTTAGGGCAATTCACCGGGGAGCTGTTTTTT. Filled out from reference TRBV7-6 and TRBJ2-2, the complete variable domain reads GAGVSQSPRYKVTKRGQDVALRCDPISGHVSLYWYRQALGQGPEFLTYFNYEAQQDKSGLPNDRFSAERPEGSISTLTIQRTEQRDSAMYRCASSLGQFTGELFFGEGSRLTVL.

The chain carries TRBV7-2 and TRBJ2-7, with 15 bases aligning to TRBD2. CDR1 and CDR2 from the germline V gene are SGHTA and FQGNSA. Germline trimming cut 5 bases from V and 5 bases from J; bases unmatched to any gene: 10. The CDR3 length is 17 residues. CDR3 sequence: CASSTQRTSGRGNEQYF. CDR3 sequence (DNA): TGTGCCAGCAGCACCCAGCGGACTAGCGGGAGGGGAAACGAGCAGTACTTC.

The chain couples TRBV4-1 to TRBJ1-2; D ambiguous. This CDR3 contains 16 residues. V lost 0 bases and J 1 base, leaving 12 bases between the germline ends. From germline, CDR1 is MGHRA and CDR2 YSYEKL. The CDR3 DNA reads TGCGCCAGCAGCCAAGAATTAAACAAGCGTAACTATGGCTACACCTTC. Its translation: CASSQELNKRNYGYTF.

The chain carries TRBV9 and TRBJ2-5, with 8 bases identical to TRBD2. Germline-derived CDR1 and CDR2 are SGDLS and YYNGEE. The V gene end was trimmed by 3 bases and the J gene end by 4 bases; junction bases not matched to a gene: 8. This CDR3 is built from 15 residues. In DNA form, the CDR3 reads TGTGCCAGCAGCGAAGGGACTAGGGGTGGAGAGACCCAGTACTTC. This translates into CASSEGTRGGETQYF.

The rearrangement uses TRBV19 and TRBJ1-5; D not certain. The CDR3 extends over 12 amino acids. The ends were cut back, 10 bases at V and 0 bases at J, with 7 bases in the middle. CDR1 and CDR2 from the germline V gene are LNHDA and SQIVND (reference sequence). DNA for the CDR3: TGTGCCACTTGGGCTAGCAATCAGCCCCAGCATTTT. It is translated as CATWASNQPQHF.

The V and J genes are TRBV27 and TRBJ2-7, with 10 bases identical to TRBD2. Germline trimming cut 8 bases from V and 2 bases from J; bases unmatched to any gene: 3. This CDR3 has 13 amino acids. Germline assignment: CDR1 MNHEY and CDR2 SMNVEV (reference sequence). The CDR3 DNA follows: TGTGCCAGCGGACTAGCGGAGACCTACGAGCAGTACTTC. It encodes CASGLAETYEQYF.

The genes are TRBV7-9 and TRBJ2-1; 7 bases are a match to TRBD1. Germline CDR1 and CDR2: SEHNR and FQNEAQ (reference sequence). Trimming at V came to 3 bases and at J to 3 bases, leaving 5 bases not matched to a gene. The CDR3 is 15 residues long. The CDR3 sequence: CASSLTGSGYNEQFF. The CDR3 nucleotides are TGTGCCAGCAGCTTGACAGGGAGCGGCTACAATGAGCAGTTCTTC.

J is TRBJ1-4 and V is TRBV6-5, with 8 bases lining up with TRBD1. The junction had 3 bases not matched to a gene; V was cut back by 7 bases and J by 8 bases. The CDR3 totals 12 residues. The V gene's germline CDR1 is MNHEY and CDR2 SVGAGI. The CDR3 DNA sequence: TGTGCCAGCATGGGGGACAGGGAAAAACTGTTTTTT. Protein sequence: CASMGDREKLFF.

A note on this clone: The same CDR3 is also encoded by other DNA sequences in this sample. CDR3: CASSVAGGNTEAFF. CDR3 DNA: TGTGCCAGCAGCGTAGCGGGTGGGAACACTGAAGCTTTCTTT. The chain carries TRBV9 and TRBJ1-1; D unresolved. The V gene lost 0 bases and the J gene lost 1 base, with 7 bases spanning the gap. Germline V lookup: CDR1 SGDLS, CDR2 YYNGEE. The CDR3 length is 14 residues. The complete variable domain, with remaining parts taken from reference TRBV9 and TRBJ1-1, reads DSGVTQTPKHLITATGQRVTLRCSPRSGDLSVYWYQQSLDQGLQFLIQYYNGEERAKGNILERFSAQQFPDLHSELNLSSLELGDSALYFCASSVAGGNTEAFFGQGTRLTVV.

The rearrangement joins TRBV28 to TRBJ2-7; unclear D gene. Trimming stripped 5 bases from V and 3 bases from J, with 14 bases between. The CDR3 is 14 residues long. CDR1 MDHEN and CDR2 SYDVKM come from the germline V gene. The CDR3 region is CASSPEAYVYEQYF. CDR3 coding DNA: TGTGCCAGCAGTCCAGAGGCTTACGTCTACGAGCAGTACTTC.

The V gene is TRBV27, the J gene TRBJ2-2; perhaps TRBD2 as D (5 bases). CDR3 length equals 15 residues. CDR1 and CDR2 from the germline V gene are MNHEY and SMNVEV (reference sequence). Deletions cut 4 bases from V and 5 bases from J, with 14 bases between. As DNA, the CDR3 is TGTGCCAGCAGTTCACGGTCGACGGGGACCGGGGAGCTGTTTTTT. Translating it yields CASSSRSTGTGELFF.

The genes are TRBV5-1 and TRBJ2-2; 10 bases match TRBD2. Trimming at V came to 1 base and at J to 6 bases, leaving 6 bases not matched to a gene. The CDR3 is made up of 16 amino acids. Germline values: CDR1 SGHRS, CDR2 YFSETQ. As DNA, the CDR3 is TGCGCCAGCAGCTTGTTTACTAGCGGGACATCCGGGGAGCTGTTTTTT. Its protein is CASSLFTSGTSGELFF.

The chain is built from TRBV27 and TRBJ1-1; D might be TRBD1 (6 bases). Trimming took off 5 bases at V and 1 base at J, with 11 bases between the two ends. The CDR3 loop spans 14 amino acids. CDR1 and CDR2 (germline): MNHEY, SMNVEV (reference sequence). This CDR3 reads CASSRTDRNTEAFF. As DNA, the CDR3 is TGTGCCAGCAGTAGGACAGACAGGAACACTGAAGCTTTCTTT.

This chain uses TRBV29-1 with TRBJ1-5; possibly TRBD1 for D (5 bases). V lost 4 bases to trimming and J lost 7 bases, with 14 bases between them. In germline, CDR1 is SQVTM, CDR2 ANQGSEA. The CDR3 consists of 13 residues. The CDR3 sequence is CSVVWETGQPQHF. The CDR3 nucleotides read TGCAGCGTTGTTTGGGAAACAGGACAGCCCCAGCATTTT.